The 20 T cell receptor beta chains reported below all come from one sample, sequenced in a study of identical twins. From the 5' RACE reads, TCRdb called clonotypes with MiXCR, one entry per CDR3 protein. The sample shows nearly 200,000 distinct CDR3 sequences, more than 15% of them seen only once. These data were also filed under a second study, of T cells expressing NK-cell markers.

Material for sequencing was CD8+ T cells sorted from blood. These receptors were obtained from a woman aged 18-35 years in good health.

A few counts support this clonotype. This rearrangement joins TRBV6-2 or TRBV6-3 to TRBJ1-1; D unresolved. The CDR3 covers 15 residues. With 6 bases removed from V and 5 bases from J, the gap between germline ends came to 19 bases. Germline V gene sequence: CDR1 MNHEY, CDR2 SVGEGT. The CDR3 loop is CASRSAFGEETEAFF. In DNA form, the CDR3 reads TGTGCCAGCAGATCGGCATTCGGGGAGGAGACTGAAGCTTTCTTT.

This clonotype has ten or more counts. V gene TRBV12-3 or TRBV12-4 combines with J gene TRBJ1-1; D not resolved. V lost 6 bases and J lost 6, with 8 bases in between. The CDR3 loop spans 11 amino acids. CDR3 residues: CASSPGPEAFF. The CDR3 coding sequence is TGTGCCAGCAGCCCGGGCCCTGAAGCTTTCTTT.

There are a few counts of this clonotype. The chain uses TRBV6-6 and TRBJ2-1; D may correspond to TRBD1 or TRBD2 (5 bases each). Trimming left V 10 bases short and J 12 bases short, with 16 bases between. The CDR3 consists of 11 residues. CDR1 MNHNY and CDR2 SVGAGI come from the germline V gene (reference sequence). CDR3 coding DNA: TGTGCCACCGACTTGGGAGACAGGCAGTTCTTC. Protein: CATDLGDRQFF.

The V call is TRBV25-1, the J call TRBJ2-5, with 8 bases that match TRBD2. The V and J ends lost 6 bases and 5 bases, in that order; junction bases with no gene match: 11. Germline CDR1 reads MGHDK; CDR2 reads SYGVNS. The CDR3 contains 15 residues. The CDR3 bases are TGTGCCAGCAGCGGATCAGCGGGAGTAACGGAGACCCAGTACTTC. Residues: CASSGSAGVTETQYF.

The genes are TRBV15 and TRBJ2-6; no reliable D call. This CDR3 is built from 16 residues. Germline V lookup: CDR1 LNHNV, CDR2 YYDKDF (reference sequence). V shed 0 bases and J shed 0 bases, with 6 bases lying between them. The CDR3: CATSRDLRSGANVLTF. As DNA, the CDR3 is TGTGCCACCAGCAGAGATCTGCGCTCTGGGGCCAACGTCCTGACTTTC.

The chain recombines TRBV12-3 or TRBV12-4 with TRBJ2-3; D is unresolved. The length of the CDR3 is 12 residues. The V end was cut by 2 bases, the J end by 4 bases, with 4 bases between. The CDR3 DNA sequence: TGTGCCAGCAGTTTACTTTCAGATACGCAGTATTTT. It translates to CASSLLSDTQYF.

The rearrangement joins TRBV6-1 to TRBJ2-2; D unresolved. This CDR3 is 13 amino acids long. Trimming removed 10 bases from V and 5 bases from J, with 14 bases in between. Germline CDR1 and CDR2: MNHNS and SASEGT. CDR3 in DNA: TGTGCCAACCGGTTTGCGGAAACCGGGGAGCTGTTTTTT. Encoded protein: CANRFAETGELFF.

This clonotype turned up a few times. This sequence joins TRBV15 and TRBJ2-3; TRBD1 is a possible D gene (5 bases). The germline gives CDR1 LNHNV, CDR2 YYDKDF (reference sequence). V gave up 5 bases and J gave up 0 bases, with 15 bases separating them. The CDR3 sequence is 16 residues long. The CDR3 here is CATSARQSRSTDTQYF. The CDR3 DNA reads as TGTGCCACCAGCGCTCGACAGAGCCGTAGCACAGATACGCAGTATTTT.

Written as DNA, the CDR3 is TGTGCCAGCAGCGGTAGGCGGGCCTACAATGAGCAGTTCTTC. Encoded protein: CASSGRRAYNEQFF. The chain combines TRBV12-3 or TRBV12-4 with TRBJ2-1, with D perhaps matching TRBD2 (5 bases). The CDR3 sequence is 14 residues long. V shed 6 bases and J shed 2 bases, with 11 bases lying between them.

The J gene is TRBJ2-7, the V gene TRBV5-1; 8 positions match TRBD1. J gave up 3 bases and V 0 bases, and 11 bases lay outside the gene matches. This CDR3 region has 17 residues. Germline CDR1 and CDR2: SGHRS and YFSETQ. The CDR3 DNA is TGCGCCAGCAGCTTGGCCCAGGGGGCACTTCTCGACTACGAGCAGTACTTC. Protein sequence: CASSLAQGALLDYEQYF.

This chain uses TRBV2 with TRBJ2-1; 7 positions match TRBD1. Germline assignment: CDR1 SNHLY and CDR2 FYNNEI. The CDR3 is 14 amino acids. Germline trimming cut 11 bases from V and 6 bases from J; bases unmatched to any gene: 13. The CDR3 protein is CAVTPGQSLNEQFF. The DNA of the CDR3 is TGTGCCGTAACTCCGGGACAGTCGCTCAATGAGCAGTTCTTC.

This clonotype was counted a few times. The gene calls are TRBV11-2 and TRBJ1-4; the D is unclear. Trimming took 2 bases from V and 0 from J, leaving 10 bases between them. Germline CDR1 is SGHAT and CDR2 is FQNNGV. The CDR3 length is 16 residues. The CDR3 region is CASSLTFSATNEKLFF. CDR3 nucleotides: TGTGCCAGCAGCTTAACCTTTTCAGCAACTAATGAAAAACTGTTTTTT.

The chain employs TRBV14 and TRBJ1-2; no firm D call. The CDR3 extends over 14 amino acids. Trimming stripped 0 bases from V and 2 bases from J, with 7 bases between. Germline loops: CDR1 SGHDN, CDR2 FVKESK. The CDR3 protein is CASSQDSGNYGYTF. Here the CDR3 DNA reads TGTGCCAGCAGCCAAGATAGCGGGAACTATGGCTACACCTTC.

This clonotype was found a few times. J is TRBJ1-5 and V is TRBV12-5; tentatively, D is TRBD1 (6 bases). The V and J ends lost 0 bases and 4 bases respectively, with 16 bases between them. Looked up from germline, CDR1 is LGHNT and CDR2 is FRNRAP. The CDR3 spans 17 residues. DNA for the CDR3: TGTGCTAGTGGTTTGGTACAGGGCCCTAGCAAGAATCAGCCCCAGCATTTT. It specifies CASGLVQGPSKNQPQHF.

This clonotype was found a few times. V gene TRBV2 combines with J gene TRBJ2-2; tentative D call: TRBD2 (7 bases). CDR3 length: 17 residues. With 0 bases removed from V and 0 bases from J, the gap between germline ends came to 11 bases. Germline V gene data show CDR1 as SNHLY and CDR2 as FYNNEI. CDR3 DNA sequence: TGTGCCAGCAGTGAAGCCGGGGGGCTTACGAACACCGGGGAGCTGTTTTTT. Translated, it gives CASSEAGGLTNTGELFF.

This clonotype was detected only a few times. Here the CDR3 reads CASSQGGQGLEAFF. The CDR3 DNA sequence: TGTGCCAGCAGCCAAGGGGGACAGGGCCTCGAAGCTTTCTTT. The chain couples TRBV7-9 to TRBJ1-1, with 9 bases aligning to TRBD1. The CDR3 loop spans 14 amino acids. Germline-derived CDR1 and CDR2 are SEHNR and FQNEAQ (reference sequence). The J segment lost 8 bases and the V segment lost 5 bases, leaving 9 bases of the junction unmatched.

This chain uses TRBV6-2 or TRBV6-3 with TRBJ2-1, with 7 bases matching TRBD2. Losses at the gene ends were 11 bases for V and 8 bases for J; bases not matched to a gene: 15. Germline lookup yields CDR1 MNHEY and CDR2 SVGEGT. The length of the CDR3 is 14 residues. CDR3 in DNA: TGTGCCTACGGGGCGGGAGTACTGTTCGATGAGCAGTTCTTC. This encodes CAYGAGVLFDEQFF.

J is TRBJ2-4 and V is TRBV3-1, with 7 nucleotides matching TRBD1. Germline V CDR1 and CDR2: LGHDT, YNNKEL (reference sequence). The CDR3 has 16 residues. The V gene end was trimmed by 0 bases and the J gene end by 0 bases; junction bases not matched to a gene: 2. The CDR3 coding sequence is TGTGCCAGCAGCCAAGAAAACAGGGGAGCCAAAAACATTCAGTACTTC. Amino acids: CASSQENRGAKNIQYF.

This clonotype has only a few counts. The V gene is TRBV9, the J gene TRBJ1-2; D not resolved. The ends were cut back, 3 bases at V and 4 bases at J, with 7 bases in the middle. CDR1 and CDR2 from the germline V gene are SGDLS and YYNGEE. The CDR3 is 12 amino acids. The DNA for the CDR3 is TGTGCCAGCAGCGGGACGGTCTATGGCTACACCTTC. It encodes CASSGTVYGYTF.

This clonotype was seen only a few times. The chain joins TRBV6-1 to TRBJ1-5, with D unclear. The germline V gene has CDR1 MNHNS and CDR2 SASEGT. Between the trimmed V and J ends, which lost 6 bases and 2 bases, there was a span of 11 bases. This CDR3 is built from 14 residues. CDR3 sequence (DNA): TGTGCCAGCAGCCGGCCGGGTGGCAATCAGCCCCAGCATTTT. It translates to CASSRPGGNQPQHF.